The 10 T cell receptor beta chains given below trace back to one sample, sequenced in a study of vaccination effects on CD4 cells after COVID-19. CD4+ T cell isolation took place after less than 13 days of culture. What these receptors recognize is not known. Here immunoSEQ multiplex PCR was the method, and the copy in TCRdb shows in-frame clones only, minus some. This sample has more than 45,000 clones, with 70% to 80% found just once. Here the sequenced sample was CD4+ T cells from PBMCs cultured without peptide, taken before COVID-19 vaccination. These receptors came from a human donor who had a prior SARS-CoV-2 infection.

The chain carries TRBV2 and TRBJ1-4, with D perhaps matching TRBD1 (6 bases). Trimming pared 8 bases from V and 7 bases from J, leaving 14 bases between. Germline lookup yields CDR1 SNHLY and CDR2 FYNNEI. The CDR3 totals 13 residues. The DNA of the CDR3 is TGTGCCAGCCACAGGGATGTGGGTGAAAAACTGTTTTTT. Protein product: CASHRDVGEKLFF. The full variable domain, in which reference TRBV2 and TRBJ1-4 provide the parts outside the CDR3, is EPEVTQTPSHQVTQMGQEVILRCVPISNHLYFYWYRQILGQKVEFLVSFYNNEISEKSEIFDDQFSVERPDGSNFTLKIRSTKLEDSAMYFCASHRDVGEKLFFGSGTQLSVL.

This chain connects TRBV7-6 to TRBJ2-2; 9 bases match TRBD2. V lost 5 bases to trimming and J lost 2 bases; unmatched junction nucleotides: 9. Germline V lookup: CDR1 SGHVS, CDR2 FNYEAQ. The CDR3 sequence is 17 residues long. For the CDR3, the DNA is TGTGCCAGCAGCCCTGGGACTAGCCCCGTCAACACCGGGGAGCTGTTTTTT. It encodes CASSPGTSPVNTGELFF.

CDR3 protein: CASSPGGGVTDTQYF. CDR3 DNA: TGCGCCAGCAGCCCGGGGGGCGGGGTCACAGATACGCAGTATTTT. V is TRBV4-3 and J is TRBJ2-3; TRBD2 is a possible D gene (7 bases). Trimming shortened V by 4 bases and J by 2 bases, and 13 bases separated the two germline ends. This CDR3 has 15 residues. Germline V gene data show CDR1 as LGHNA and CDR2 as YSLEER.

The chain couples TRBV7-9 to TRBJ2-1, with D unclear. V was cut by 6 bases and J by 8 bases, with 14 bases left in between. The CDR3 sequence is 13 residues long. Per the germline V gene, CDR1 is SEHNR and CDR2 is FQNEAQ (reference sequence). The CDR3 DNA sequence: TGTGCCAGCAGTGACTGGAACGTGGATGAGCAGTTCTTC. Its translation is CASSDWNVDEQFF.

This chain links TRBV9 with TRBJ1-1; TRBD1 matches at 10 bases. CDR1 is SGDLS and CDR2 is YYNGEE in the germline V gene. V gave up 3 bases and J gave up 2 bases; unmatched junction bases: 10. The CDR3 has 17 residues. The CDR3, as DNA: TGTGCCAGCAGCGCCCAACTCGGGACAGGGGCAAACACTGAAGCTTTCTTT. Its translation is CASSAQLGTGANTEAFF.

The rearrangement joins TRBV18 to TRBJ1-2, with D possibly matching TRBD1 (6 bases). CDR3 size: 12 residues. Germline V lookup: CDR1 KGHSH, CDR2 LQKENI. Trimming removed 4 bases at V and 6 bases at J, with 9 bases between. The CDR3 DNA sequence: TGTGCCAGCTCACTTCGACAGGATGGCTACACCTTC. This translates into CASSLRQDGYTF.

This rearrangement joins TRBV9 to TRBJ2-3; no definite D call. This CDR3 is built from 13 residues. Germline loops: CDR1 SGDLS, CDR2 YYNGEE. V shed 0 bases and J shed 6 bases, with 8 bases lying between them. The CDR3 region is CASSVALLDTQYF. The CDR3, as DNA: TGTGCCAGCAGCGTAGCTCTGCTGGATACGCAGTATTTT.

V is TRBV7-8 and J is TRBJ2-7, with 7 bases aligning to TRBD1. CDR1 is SGHVS and CDR2 is FQNEAQ in the germline V gene. This CDR3 is 15 amino acids long. Germline trimming cut 1 base from V and 0 bases from J; bases unmatched to any gene: 3. The CDR3 is CASSLGWTGSYEQYF. CDR3 nucleotide sequence: TGTGCCAGCAGCTTAGGGTGGACAGGCTCCTACGAGCAGTACTTC.

The chain combines TRBV19 with TRBJ1-5; D is unresolved. The CDR3 contains 13 residues. V dropped 3 bases and J dropped 0 bases, with 3 bases sitting between them. CDR1 is LNHDA and CDR2 is SQIVND in the germline V gene (reference sequence). CDR3 protein: CASSMDSNQPQHF. CDR3 DNA: TGTGCCAGTAGTATGGATAGCAATCAGCCCCAGCATTTT. Full variable domain (outside the CDR3, taken from reference TRBV19 and TRBJ1-5): DGGITQSPKYLFRKEGQNVTLSCEQNLNHDAMYWYRQDPGQGLRLIYYSQIVNDFQKGDIAEGYSVSREKKESFPLTVTSAQKNPTAFYLCASSMDSNQPQHFGDGTRLSIL.

This clone appeared a few times. V usage is TRBV7-2 and J usage is TRBJ1-2, with D perhaps TRBD1 (6 bases). The germline V gene has CDR1 SGHTA and CDR2 FQGNSA. V shed 5 bases and J shed 0 bases, with 22 bases lying between them. This CDR3 spans 18 amino acids. The CDR3: CASSTQLGPTGTNYGYTF. The CDR3 region has the DNA TGTGCCAGCAGCACGCAATTGGGCCCGACAGGAACTAACTATGGCTACACCTTC.